A single sample gave rise to the 12 T cell receptor beta chains below, sequenced in a study of blood T cell repertoires in COVID-19. The protocol was immunoSEQ multiplex PCR, while the TCRdb copy is restricted to in-frame clones and leaves out a portion. The data show roughly 70,000 clones, with approximately 90% seen just once and roughly 5% held by the top ten. Input material: peripheral blood. The receptors shown here come from a woman between 55 and 75 years old with active COVID-19.

This clone has just a few counts. The V and J genes are TRBV3-1 (or the pseudogene TRBV3-2) and TRBJ2-7; 8 bases align to TRBD2. V lost 6 bases and J lost 2; bases outside the gene matches: 6. The CDR3 extends over 14 amino acids. The germline CDR1 and CDR2 sequences are LGHDT and YNNKEL (reference sequence). The CDR3 region has the DNA TGTGCCAGCAGTGGACTAGCAGAAACCTACGAGCAGTACTTC. Amino acids: CASSGLAETYEQYF.

V usage is TRBV23-1 and J usage is TRBJ2-1, with 9 bases aligning to TRBD2. TRBV23-1 is placed among ORFs of uncertain function. Trimming removed 6 bases from V and 3 bases from J; junction bases left unmatched: 21. This CDR3 has 20 amino acids. CDR3 in DNA: TGCGCCAGCAGCCGCGCTTTGGGGTCGCGGGAGGGCCCGTACTACAATGAGCAGTTCTTC. This codes for CASSRALGSREGPYYNEQFF.

The CDR3 DNA sequence: TGTGCCAGCACCATCGGGAGGTCCTCCTACGAGCAGTACTTC. Translating gives CASTIGRSSYEQYF. V usage is TRBV5-6 and J usage is TRBJ2-7; 7 nucleotides align to TRBD2. This CDR3 is built from 14 residues. The germline V gene encodes CDR1 SGHDT and CDR2 YYEEEE. Trimming took 6 bases from V and 0 from J; bases not matched to a gene: 6.

The V and J genes are TRBV28 and TRBJ2-5; D possibly corresponds to TRBD1 (5 bases). V lost 6 bases and J 6 bases, leaving 20 bases between the germline ends. This CDR3 region has 15 residues. In germline, CDR1 is MDHEN, CDR2 SYDVKM. This chain's CDR3 is CASSTRQKLGKTQYF. DNA of the CDR3: TGTGCCAGCAGCACAAGACAGAAACTCGGAAAGACCCAGTACTTC.

The chain uses TRBV5-5 and TRBJ2-7; D gene unclear. The CDR3 has 13 residues. Germline lookup yields CDR1 SGHKS and CDR2 YYEKEE (reference sequence). With 1 base removed from V and 0 bases from J, the gap between germline ends came to 5 bases. CDR3 nucleotide sequence: TGTGCCAGCAGCTTGACGGTCTCCTACGAGCAGTACTTC. Residues: CASSLTVSYEQYF.

The V gene is TRBV29-1, the J gene TRBJ2-3, with 7 nucleotides matching TRBD1. Germline values: CDR1 SQVTM, CDR2 ANQGSEA. Trimming cost V 7 bases and J 0 bases; bases outside gene matches: 4. The CDR3 runs to 13 residues. As DNA, the CDR3 is TGCAGCGCTAGACAGGGTAGCACAGATACGCAGTATTTT. Its protein is CSARQGSTDTQYF.

The rearrangement uses TRBV5-5 and TRBJ2-1; 10 positions match TRBD2. J was trimmed by 9 bases and V by 0 bases; bases with no gene match: 6. CDR1 is SGHKS, CDR2 YYEKEE, per germline (reference sequence). This CDR3 is built from 15 residues. The CDR3 DNA sequence: TGTGCCAGCAGCTTGGGAGCGGGAGGGGTGAGTGAGCAGTTCTTC. Translating gives CASSLGAGGVSEQFF.

The chain is built from TRBV3-1 (or the pseudogene TRBV3-2) and TRBJ2-5; TRBD1 is a possible D gene (5 bases). The CDR3 contains 14 residues. From germline, CDR1 is LGHDT and CDR2 YNNKEL (reference sequence). V gave up 4 bases and J gave up 6 bases, with 15 bases separating them. CDR3 residues: CASSPTQGRQTQYF. Here the CDR3 DNA reads TGTGCCAGCAGCCCCACGCAGGGTCGACAGACCCAGTACTTC.

The chain couples TRBV18 to TRBJ2-2, with no clear D. This CDR3 is built from 15 residues. Germline CDR1 is KGHSH and CDR2 is LQKENI. V shed 0 bases and J shed 5 bases, with 10 bases lying between them. CDR3 sequence: CASSPPRLETGELFF. The CDR3 region has the DNA TGTGCCAGCTCACCACCGAGATTAGAGACCGGGGAGCTGTTTTTT.

The chain carries TRBV28 and TRBJ1-5; no firm D call. Germline V gene sequence: CDR1 MDHEN, CDR2 SYDVKM. Trimming cost V 7 bases and J 7 bases, with 17 bases left between them. This CDR3 has 14 residues. CDR3: CASTSGHGGQPQHF. The CDR3 DNA follows: TGTGCCAGCACCTCGGGTCACGGCGGGCAGCCCCAGCATTTT. The complete variable domain, with remaining parts taken from reference TRBV28 and TRBJ1-5, reads DVKVTQSSRYLVKRTGEKVFLECVQDMDHENMFWYRQDPGLGLRLIYFSYDVKMKEKGDIPEGYSVSREKKERFSLILESASTNQTSMYLCASTSGHGGQPQHFGDGTRLSIL.

This rearrangement joins TRBV6-5 to TRBJ2-7; a possible D gene is TRBD2 (5 bases). Per germline, CDR1 MNHEY and CDR2 SVGAGI. V was trimmed by 4 bases and J by 0 bases, leaving 10 bases between them. This CDR3 comprises 14 residues. The CDR3 here is CASSSPGSSYEQYF. The CDR3 nucleotides are TGTGCCAGCAGTTCCCCGGGAAGCTCCTACGAGCAGTACTTC.

This rearrangement joins TRBV27 to TRBJ2-1, with 9 bases lining up with TRBD2. The CDR3 has 14 amino acids. The trim removed 6 bases at V and 4 bases at J, leaving 4 bases unmatched. CDR1 is MNHEY and CDR2 is SMNVEV in the germline V gene (reference sequence). CDR3 sequence (DNA): TGTGCCAGCAGCGCGGGAGGGTTGTACAATGAGCAGTTCTTC. It codes for CASSAGGLYNEQFF.